These 28 T cell receptor beta chains were sequenced from one sample in a study of shared clonotypes between healthy human individuals. This table comes from immunoSEQ multiplex PCR, and its TCRdb copy is limited to in-frame clones, with some not included. The sample includes roughly 2,500,000 clones, over 85% of them seen just once. Source material: naive CD4+ T cells from PBMCs. The subset: CD45RA+ positively selected. The receptor source for this set is a young man in good health. Some clones in this sample may be carry-over from other donors' samples.

This clone was detected once. The chain uses TRBV2 and TRBJ2-1, with 9 nucleotides matching TRBD2. The V gene end was trimmed by 0 bases and the J gene end by 5 bases; junction bases not matched to a gene: 8. Germline CDR1 SNHLY, CDR2 FYNNEI. This CDR3 comprises 17 residues. CDR3 amino acids: CASSEALAGVGNNEQFF. The CDR3 DNA follows: TGTGCCAGCAGTGAAGCTTTAGCGGGAGTTGGGAACAATGAGCAGTTCTTC.

The chain joins TRBV18 to TRBJ1-1, with TRBD1 as a possible D gene (6 bases). Looked up from germline, CDR1 is KGHSH and CDR2 is LQKENI. The V end lost 11 bases, the J end lost 5 bases, and 12 bases lay between the germline ends. The CDR3 is 11 residues long. Written as DNA, the CDR3 is TGTGCCGGGGGGGCTGGGACTGAAGCTTTCTTT. This gives the protein CAGGAGTEAFF.

This chain links TRBV5-1 with TRBJ2-7; tentative D call: TRBD2 (5 bases). V lost 1 base to trimming and J lost 6 bases, with 11 bases between them. The germline V gene has CDR1 SGHRS and CDR2 YFSETQ. This CDR3 spans 13 amino acids. The DNA of the CDR3 is TGCGCCAGCAGCTTGTTACCGGGGAGCGAGCAGTACTTC. It is translated as CASSLLPGSEQYF.

The chain joins TRBV5-1 to TRBJ2-3, with 11 nucleotides matching TRBD2. CDR1 SGHRS and CDR2 YFSETQ come from the germline V gene. The V gene end was trimmed by 0 bases and the J gene end by 8 bases; junction bases not matched to a gene: 5. This CDR3 has 15 residues. In nucleotides, the CDR3 is TGCGCCAGCAGCTTGGTAGCGGGAGGGCCGGGTACGCAGTATTTT. This translates into CASSLVAGGPGTQYF.

The chain employs TRBV27 and TRBJ1-1, with D maybe TRBD1 (6 bases). Per germline, CDR1 MNHEY and CDR2 SMNVEV (reference sequence). Trimming removed 8 bases from V and 1 base from J, with 14 bases in between. This CDR3 has 14 residues. CDR3 nucleotide sequence: TGTGCCAGCGCAGGACAGCCTTCGAACACTGAAGCTTTCTTT. Protein product: CASAGQPSNTEAFF.

The rearrangement links TRBV5-1 to TRBJ2-1, with D possibly TRBD1 on 8 matching bases. Germline V gene data show CDR1 as SGHRS and CDR2 as YFSETQ. V lost 4 bases and J 8 bases, leaving 22 bases between the germline ends. The CDR3 is 16 residues long. The CDR3 loop is CASSGDRGGALDEQFF. CDR3 in DNA: TGCGCCAGCAGCGGCGACAGGGGAGGGGCCCTCGATGAGCAGTTCTTC.

This chain links TRBV21-1 with TRBJ2-1. TRBV21-1 is tagged as a pseudogene. The CDR3 has 15 residues. The CDR3 region has the DNA TGTGCCAGCAGCAAAATTAACCACTCCTACAATGAGCAGTTCTTC. This encodes CASSKINHSYNEQFF.

This clone was counted only a few times. The same CDR3 also results from other DNA sequences found in this sample. The V gene is TRBV27, the J gene TRBJ1-1; 10 bases line up with TRBD1. This CDR3 has 15 amino acids. In germline, CDR1 is MNHEY, CDR2 SMNVEV (reference sequence). With V trimmed by 3 bases and J by 3 bases, 4 bases remained unmatched. The DNA of the CDR3 is TGTGCCAGCAGTTTGGCCGGGACAGGGGACACTGAAGCTTTCTTT. Its protein product is CASSLAGTGDTEAFF.

The chain carries TRBV19 and TRBJ2-1, with a tentative D call TRBD2 (6 bases). Trimming cost V 4 bases and J 1 base, with 14 bases left between them. There are 16 residues in the CDR3. Germline V gene lookup returns CDR1 LNHDA and CDR2 SQIVND (reference sequence). CDR3 bases: TGTGCCAGTAGTACCAGGGTCCGGGAGTCCTACAATGAGCAGTTCTTC. It encodes CASSTRVRESYNEQFF. The full variable domain, its missing parts supplied by reference TRBV19 and TRBJ2-1, is DGGITQSPKYLFRKEGQNVTLSCEQNLNHDAMYWYRQDPGQGLRLIYYSQIVNDFQKGDIAEGYSVSREKKESFPLTVTSAQKNPTAFYLCASSTRVRESYNEQFFGPGTRLTVL.

Comment on this clone: Other DNA sequences in this sample translate to the same CDR3. V gene TRBV28 combines with J gene TRBJ2-7; D is ambiguous. The germline CDR1 and CDR2 sequences are MDHEN and SYDVKM. V was shortened by 3 bases and J by 4 bases, with 7 bases between the two germline ends. The CDR3 extends over 12 amino acids. CDR3 nucleotide sequence: TGTGCCAGCAGTTTGGTCGGGTACGAGCAGTACTTC. It codes for CASSLVGYEQYF.

V and J are TRBV5-6 and TRBJ2-5; D possibly corresponds to TRBD2 (5 bases). V was trimmed by 5 bases and J by 5 bases, leaving 19 bases between them. CDR3 length: 15 amino acids. CDR1 is SGHDT, CDR2 YYEEEE, per germline. DNA for the CDR3: TGTGCCAGCAGGTTTCTAGCCAACCGAGAGGAGACCCAGTACTTC. Translating it yields CASRFLANREETQYF. Full variable domain (missing parts from reference TRBV5-6 and TRBJ2-5): DAGVTQSPTHLIKTRGQQVTLRCSPKSGHDTVSWYQQALGQGPQFIFQYYEEEERQRGNFPDRFSGHQFPNYSSELNVNALLLGDSALYLCASRFLANREETQYFGPGTRLLVL.

The chain links TRBV6-5 to TRBJ2-4; possibly TRBD2 for D (6 bases). Trimming removed 6 bases at V and 5 bases at J, with 17 bases between. Germline assignment: CDR1 MNHEY and CDR2 SVGAGI. CDR3 size: 15 residues. The CDR3 bases are TGTGCCAGCAGCTCAATATCAGGAGGGCAAAACATTCAGTACTTC. Translating it yields CASSSISGGQNIQYF.

The chain uses TRBV6-6 and TRBJ1-4, with TRBD1 identical over 10 bases. The CDR3 has 15 amino acids. Germline CDR1 reads MNHNY; CDR2 reads SVGAGI (reference sequence). With 7 bases clipped from V and 8 bases from J, the junction kept 10 bases outside the gene matches. The CDR3 spells CASIPPGQGWEKLFF. The DNA for the CDR3 is TGTGCCAGCATCCCACCGGGACAGGGGTGGGAAAAACTGTTTTTT.

The rearrangement joins TRBV4-1 to TRBJ1-5, with D perhaps TRBD1 (5 bases). V lost 5 bases and J lost 6, with 17 bases in between. The CDR3 contains 15 residues. Germline loops: CDR1 MGHRA, CDR2 YSYEKL. The CDR3 spells CASSNLAGTRQPQHF. The CDR3 DNA sequence: TGCGCCAGCAGCAACCTAGCAGGGACGCGTCAGCCCCAGCATTTT.

This rearrangement joins TRBV5-1 to TRBJ1-1; weak D call: TRBD1 (6 bases). Trimming removed 0 bases at V and 5 bases at J, with 17 bases between. Germline-derived CDR1 and CDR2 are SGHRS and YFSETQ. CDR3 length: 16 amino acids. CDR3 protein: CASSLATDRSWTEAFF. The CDR3, as DNA: TGCGCCAGCAGCTTGGCCACAGACAGGTCCTGGACTGAAGCTTTCTTT.

The chain links TRBV5-6 to TRBJ2-1; 11 positions agree with TRBD1. Germline CDR1 and CDR2: SGHDT and YYEEEE. This CDR3 is built from 16 residues. With V trimmed by 1 base and J by 5 bases, 5 bases remained unmatched. CDR3 DNA: TGTGCCAGCAGCTTGCCCGGACAGGGGGCGCACAATGAGCAGTTCTTC. Its protein product is CASSLPGQGAHNEQFF.

This chain uses TRBV7-8 with TRBJ2-1; 8 nucleotides agree with TRBD2. J was trimmed by 0 bases and V by 5 bases; bases with no gene match: 3. The CDR3 contains 15 residues. Looked up from germline, CDR1 is SGHVS and CDR2 is FQNEAQ. This CDR3 reads CASSQSGSSYNEQFF. The CDR3 region has the DNA TGTGCCAGCAGCCAGAGCGGGAGCTCCTACAATGAGCAGTTCTTC.

A word on this clone: This sample includes further DNA sequences coding for the same CDR3. The J gene is TRBJ2-7, the V gene TRBV6-5, with D possibly being TRBD2 (5 bases). The germline CDR1 and CDR2 sequences are MNHEY and SVGAGI. Trimming stripped 1 base from V and 3 bases from J, with 7 bases between. The CDR3 sequence is 13 residues long. CDR3 bases: TGTGCCAGCAGTTACTTACGGGGCTACGAGCAGTACTTC. It encodes CASSYLRGYEQYF.

CDR3 in amino acids: CASSLGVSFSHEQYF. CDR3 sequence (DNA): TGCGCCAGCAGCTTGGGCGTTTCGTTCTCGCACGAGCAGTACTTC. V is TRBV5-1 and J is TRBJ2-7; D not certain. Germline CDR1 SGHRS, CDR2 YFSETQ. The CDR3 spans 15 residues. V lost 0 bases to trimming and J lost 5 bases, with 15 bases between them.

The count of this clone is one. The chain couples TRBV7-3 to TRBJ2-3; 12 bases map to TRBD2. The CDR3 sequence is 17 residues long. Per the germline V gene, CDR1 is SGHTA and CDR2 is FQGTGA. The V segment lost 5 bases and the J segment 4 bases; nucleotides outside the gene matches: 10. This CDR3 reads CASSPLRTSGTADTQYF. DNA of the CDR3: TGTGCCAGCAGCCCGCTGAGGACTAGCGGGACGGCAGATACGCAGTATTTT.

The chain uses TRBV5-1 and TRBJ2-3, with TRBD2 matching over 14 bases. The CDR3 spans 18 residues. Germline V lookup: CDR1 SGHRS, CDR2 YFSETQ. With 4 bases clipped from V and 8 bases from J, the junction kept 15 bases outside the gene matches. CDR3: CASSLLGTSGRSLVTQYF. In nucleotides, the CDR3 is TGCGCCAGCAGCCTTCTCGGGACTAGCGGGAGAAGCCTAGTTACGCAGTATTTT.

This clone occurred once. This chain uses TRBV9 with TRBJ2-1, with 14 bases that match TRBD2. Germline-derived CDR1 and CDR2 are SGDLS and YYNGEE. With V trimmed by 0 bases and J by 9 bases, 5 bases remained unmatched. This CDR3 contains 16 residues. The CDR3 DNA is TGTGCCAGCAGCGTAGTTGGGACTAGCGGGAGTCGTGAGCAGTTCTTC. Protein: CASSVVGTSGSREQFF.

This chain uses TRBV2 with TRBJ1-3, with a weak D call TRBD1 (5 bases). This CDR3 region has 13 residues. Between the trimmed V and J ends, which lost 10 bases and 4 bases, there was a span of 14 bases. Germline assignment: CDR1 SNHLY and CDR2 FYNNEI. The CDR3 here is CANAEGSGNTIYF. The CDR3 region has the DNA TGTGCCAACGCCGAGGGGTCCGGAAACACCATATATTTT.

The CDR3 DNA is TGTGCCAGCTCACCACAGGGACAGGGGGCCATCTATGGCTACACCTTC. Translation: CASSPQGQGAIYGYTF. The V gene is TRBV18, the J gene TRBJ1-2; 12 bases are shared with TRBD1. V lost 1 base to trimming and J lost 4 bases; unmatched junction nucleotides: 4. Germline V gene lookup returns CDR1 KGHSH and CDR2 LQKENI. The length of the CDR3 is 16 residues.

The chain uses TRBV2 and TRBJ1-5; TRBD1 agrees at 10 bases. With 6 bases clipped from V and 7 bases from J, the junction kept 0 bases outside the gene matches. Germline values: CDR1 SNHLY, CDR2 FYNNEI. The CDR3 covers 12 residues. CDR3: CASRDRGQPQHF. CDR3 nucleotide sequence: TGTGCCAGCAGGGACAGGGGGCAGCCCCAGCATTTT. Complete variable domain (other parts from reference TRBV2 and TRBJ1-5): EPEVTQTPSHQVTQMGQEVILRCVPISNHLYFYWYRQILGQKVEFLVSFYNNEISEKSEIFDDQFSVERPDGSNFTLKIRSTKLEDSAMYFCASRDRGQPQHFGDGTRLSIL.

The chain employs TRBV7-3 and TRBJ2-1; 14 bases match TRBD2. V gave up 4 bases and J gave up 4 bases; unmatched junction bases: 3. CDR1 is SGHTA and CDR2 is FQGTGA in the germline V gene. The CDR3 has 16 amino acids. The CDR3 loop reads CASSSWTSGGYNEQFF. The CDR3 bases are TGTGCCAGCAGCTCTTGGACTAGCGGGGGGTACAATGAGCAGTTCTTC.

This clone came up a few times. The rearrangement joins TRBV6-5 to TRBJ1-2, with D possibly TRBD1 on 6 matching bases. This CDR3 contains 16 residues. CDR1 and CDR2 (germline): MNHEY, SVGAGI. V lost 4 bases to trimming and J lost 7 bases, with 22 bases between them. CDR3 in DNA: TGTGCCAGCAGTTCGCCAGGGGCGGCTTCCCCGGGTGGCTACACCTTC. It specifies CASSSPGAASPGGYTF.

V gene TRBV29-1 combines with J gene TRBJ1-2; D possibly corresponds to TRBD1 (5 bases). Germline V gives CDR1 SQVTM, CDR2 ANQGSEA. The CDR3 length is 13 residues. Trimming removed 4 bases from V and 6 bases from J, with 15 bases in between. The CDR3 sequence is CSVGGRTRDGYTF. Written as DNA, the CDR3 is TGCAGCGTTGGGGGACGAACTCGGGATGGCTACACCTTC.